This T cell receptor beta chain is from a study of T cell responses to AZD1222 COVID-19 vaccine. Background on the study: Second-dose intervals of approximately 4 or approximately 12 weeks were pooled.

On this clone: What it binds is unknown.

Sequencing was performed with immunoSEQ multiplex PCR; in TCRdb, only in-frame clones are kept and a portion is missing. The sample has roughly 150,000 clones, under 95% seen once. J was trimmed by 4 bases and V by 2 bases; bases with no gene match: 3. CDR3 size: 15 residues. Germline CDR1 and CDR2: MNHNY and SVGAGI (reference sequence). Study-wide findings and caveats: Donors skewed white British and female; clonal diversity was possibly underestimated. Variant regions that are unmutated are reportedly the target of nearly half of spike-specific TCRs.

Sequenced material: peripheral blood, taken on day 0 of AZD1222 vaccination. This sequence joins TRBV6-6 and TRBJ2-2; TRBD2 aligns across 8 bases. The sequence was collected from an adult in good health. CDR3 loop: CASSYGGLVTGELFF. CDR3 sequence (DNA): TGTGCCAGCAGTTACGGGGGACTAGTCACCGGGGAGCTGTTTTTT.